Below are 12 T cell receptor beta chains sequenced from a single sample in a study of cytomegalovirus exposure and HLA in healthy donors. Vbeta (60) and Jbeta (13) primers were used in the PCR. The assay was immunoSEQ multiplex PCR, and TCRdb's table has in-frame clones only and misses some. Of roughly 130,000 clones in the sample, about three fifths were seen once. The sequenced sample consisted of PBMCs. Receptors were obtained from a male donor in good health and CMV-seronegative.

This clone was seen only once. J is TRBJ2-5 and V is TRBV9; TRBD2 matches 11 bases. Germline V gene lookup returns CDR1 SGDLS and CDR2 YYNGEE. The CDR3 has 16 amino acids. V lost 0 bases and J lost 5; bases outside the gene matches: 6. CDR3 sequence: CASSVALSGGVETQYF. CDR3 nucleotide sequence: TGTGCCAGCAGCGTAGCACTTAGCGGGGGGGTGGAGACCCAGTACTTC.

This rearrangement joins TRBV6-5 to TRBJ2-1; 8 positions agree with TRBD1. The V gene end was trimmed by 6 bases and the J gene end by 9 bases; junction bases not matched to a gene: 13. Per the germline V gene, CDR1 is MNHEY and CDR2 is SVGAGI. This CDR3 spans 15 amino acids. In nucleotides, the CDR3 is TGTGCCAGCAGCCCGACCCGGCAGGGGGCGGGTGAGCAGTTCTTC. Its translation: CASSPTRQGAGEQFF.

The rearrangement uses TRBV5-1 and TRBJ1-2; 7 nucleotides agree with TRBD1. Germline loops: CDR1 SGHRS, CDR2 YFSETQ. The CDR3 sequence is 15 residues long. Trimming took 4 bases from V and 4 from J; bases not matched to a gene: 10. CDR3 bases: TGCGCCAGCAGCCAACAGGGACAGAGCACCTATGGCTACACCTTC. Amino acid sequence: CASSQQGQSTYGYTF.

CDR3 nucleotides: TGTGCCAGCAGCTCCCGGGGGGGGGCCCAAGAGACCCAGTACTTC. Its protein product is CASSSRGGAQETQYF. This chain joins TRBV7-3 and TRBJ2-5; 8 bases agree with TRBD2. V was pared by 4 bases and J by 1 base, with 5 bases of the junction left unmatched. Germline V gene data show CDR1 as SGHTA and CDR2 as FQGTGA. CDR3 size: 15 residues.

This clone was seen a few times. V is TRBV30 and J is TRBJ2-3; a possible D gene is TRBD1 (5 bases). Between the trimmed V and J ends, which lost 3 bases and 6 bases, there was a span of 10 bases. Germline V CDR1 and CDR2: GTSNPN, SVGIG (reference sequence). The CDR3 is made up of 12 amino acids. The CDR3 is CAWRQGPDTQYF. CDR3 coding DNA: TGTGCCTGGAGGCAGGGTCCGGATACGCAGTATTTT.

This sequence joins TRBV6-5 and TRBJ1-1, with 7 bases aligning to TRBD1. This CDR3 has 14 amino acids. V lost 6 bases, J lost 0 bases, and 4 bases stayed unmatched. Germline V gene data show CDR1 as MNHEY and CDR2 as SVGAGI. CDR3 loop: CASRGQSMNTEAFF. DNA of the CDR3: TGTGCCAGCAGGGGACAGTCGATGAACACTGAAGCTTTCTTT.

The gene calls are TRBV10-3 and TRBJ1-1; 11 bases are shared with TRBD1. Losses at the gene ends were 4 bases for V and 5 bases for J; bases not matched to a gene: 6. Germline values: CDR1 ENHRY, CDR2 SYGVKD. The CDR3 has 15 residues. The CDR3 protein is CAISGGTGGETEAFF. The CDR3 DNA reads TGTGCCATCAGTGGAGGGACAGGGGGAGAAACTGAAGCTTTCTTT.

This clone was detected a few times. V is TRBV28 and J is TRBJ2-5, with 7 bases fitting TRBD1. V was pared by 4 bases and J by 3 bases, with 2 bases of the junction left unmatched. The CDR3 loop spans 13 amino acids. Germline V CDR1 and CDR2: MDHEN, SYDVKM. The CDR3 coding sequence is TGTGCCAGCAGTTCCGGACAGGAAGAGACCCAGTACTTC. Its protein product is CASSSGQEETQYF.

The rearrangement links TRBV10-2 to TRBJ2-1; tentative D call: TRBD2 (6 bases). The length of the CDR3 is 16 residues. The V and J ends lost 4 bases and 5 bases respectively, with 18 bases between them. Germline lookup yields CDR1 WSHSY and CDR2 SAAADI. The CDR3 coding sequence is TGCGCCAGCAGTGTTCGAGGGACTCGACCGGACAATGAGCAGTTCTTC. This translates into CASSVRGTRPDNEQFF.

This chain connects TRBV4-3 to TRBJ2-3; TRBD1 aligns across 7 bases. The CDR3 spans 16 residues. Trimming took 4 bases from V and 0 from J; bases not matched to a gene: 7. Germline lookup yields CDR1 LGHNA and CDR2 YSLEER. CDR3 bases: TGCGCCAGCAGCCTTTTGGGGGACAGTAGCACAGATACGCAGTATTTT. This sequence encodes CASSLLGDSSTDTQYF.

This clone was picked up a small number of times. One end of the junction does not line up with germline, which may come from a read error. CDR3 coding DNA: TGTTCCAGCAGCTTCCCGGGCACTGAAGCTTTCTTT. Translating gives CSSSFPGTEAFF. The V call is TRBV7-9, the J call TRBJ1-1; D is unclear. The CDR3 extends over 12 amino acids. CDR1 and CDR2 (germline): SEHNR, FQNEAQ (reference sequence).

The chain has TRBV5-6 and TRBJ2-6, with D possibly being TRBD2 (6 bases). Trimming took off 1 base at V and 2 bases at J, with 10 bases between the two ends. Germline V lookup: CDR1 SGHDT, CDR2 YYEEEE. CDR3 length equals 16 residues. The CDR3 bases are TGTGCCAGCAGCTTGAGGAGGGTGGCTGGGGCCAACGTCCTGACTTTC. Its translation: CASSLRRVAGANVLTF.